This T cell receptor beta chain emerged from a study of HIV-infected patients and healthy controls. V was pared by 0 bases and J by 6 bases, with 11 bases between. CDR1 MNHEY and CDR2 SVGAGI come from the germline V gene. The CDR3 consists of 14 residues. TCRdb processed the 5' RACE reads anew with MiXCR; each CDR3 protein has one entry. The sample shows about 64,000 distinct CDR3 sequences, about 19% of them seen only once. Sequencing was performed on CD4+ T cells from blood. The chain links TRBV6-5 to TRBJ1-2; a possible D gene is TRBD1 (5 bases). This clonotype was sampled from a human donor in good health. Here the CDR3 DNA reads TGTGCCAGCAGTTACTCGAGGCAGGGTAATGGCTACACCTTC. Its translation is CASSYSRQGNGYTF.